This T cell receptor beta chain was found in a study of blood T cell repertoires in COVID-19. Whole-study context: COVID-19 samples collected from the United States, Italy and Spain covered acute and convalescent phases. PBMCs, B-cell-depleted T cells, or T cells were the source of the cDNA or gDNA that made up the material.

As originally analysed: It was from reference gene primer amplification that nucleated cell counts were estimated. TCRdb's table, derived via immunoSEQ multiplex PCR, lists solely in-frame clones and lacks some. That table supplies the V and J calls and clone size; D and trimming were determined from the DNA. The table shows roughly 120,000 clones, with roughly nine tenths occurring only once. The ends lost 0 bases at V and 1 base at J; junction bases unmatched: 4. The CDR3 is made up of 17 amino acids. The germline V gene encodes CDR1 SGDLS and CDR2 YYNGEE. The receptor was isolated from a man in his 60s with COVID-19, enrolled during active disease. The specimen was peripheral blood. The gene calls are TRBV9 and TRBJ2-5; the match to TRBD2 covers 12 bases. The CDR3 reads CASSVGLAGASQETQYF. The CDR3 coding sequence is TGTGCCAGCAGCGTAGGACTAGCGGGAGCATCCCAAGAGACCCAGTACTTC.